The 4 T cell receptor beta chains in this list originate from one sample, sequenced in a study of T cell repertoires in cytomegalovirus infection. MiXCR, applied by TCRdb to the reads, yields one record per CDR3 protein. The table has about 180,000 distinct CDR3 sequences, approximately 18% seen once; the top ten hold less than 25%. What was sequenced was CD8+ T cells from PBMCs. These receptors originate from a human donor in good health (CMV status not recorded). Some clones in this sample may be carry-over from other donors' samples.

This clonotype has a count of ten or more. This rearrangement joins TRBV28 to TRBJ2-3; D is possibly TRBD1 (6 bases). Germline V lookup: CDR1 MDHEN, CDR2 SYDVKM. This CDR3 has 15 residues. V lost 7 bases, J lost 5 bases, and 19 bases lay in between. In DNA, the CDR3 is TGTGCCAGCACTATGGACAGCCTCTGGAGAGATACGCAGTATTTT. This translates into CASTMDSLWRDTQYF. The complete variable domain, with remaining parts taken from reference TRBV28 and TRBJ2-3, reads DVKVTQSSRYLVKRTGEKVFLECVQDMDHENMFWYRQDPGLGLRLIYFSYDVKMKEKGDIPEGYSVSREKKERFSLILESASTNQTSMYLCASTMDSLWRDTQYFGPGTRLTVL.

This clonotype was recorded at least ten times. CDR3 bases: TGTGCCAGCAGCTTGTGGGACACCTCCTACGAGCAGTACTTC. As protein: CASSLWDTSYEQYF. This chain joins TRBV11-2 and TRBJ2-7; the D gene is possibly TRBD1 (6 bases). CDR1 and CDR2 (germline): SGHAT, FQNNGV. Trimming left V 3 bases short and J 0 bases short, with 9 bases between. The CDR3 has 14 residues.

The chain uses TRBV14 and TRBJ2-3; TRBD2 matches at 7 bases. The CDR3 has 15 residues. Germline V gene lookup returns CDR1 SGHDN and CDR2 FVKESK. Unmatched junction bases numbered 6, after V lost 6 bases and J lost 0 bases. In nucleotides, the CDR3 is TGTGCCAGCAGTTGGACTAGTCCTAGCACAGATACGCAGTATTTT. This translates into CASSWTSPSTDTQYF. Full variable domain (outside the CDR3, taken from reference TRBV14 and TRBJ2-3): EAGVTQFPSHSVIEKGQTVTLRCDPISGHDNLYWYRRVMGKEIKFLLHFVKESKQDESGMPNNRFLAERTGGTYSTLKVQPAELEDSGVYFCASSWTSPSTDTQYFGPGTRLTVL.

Only a few counts were recorded for this clonotype. At one end, the junction sequence differs from germline, possibly due to a read error. The chain is built from TRBV5-4 and TRBJ1-2; tentative D call: TRBD1 (5 bases). CDR1 and CDR2 from the germline V gene are SGHNT and YYREEE (reference sequence). This CDR3 is 15 amino acids long. CDR3 DNA: TGCACCATACACGGGCAGGGTATACGATCGGATGGCTACACCTTC. Amino acids: CTIHGQGIRSDGYTF.